This paragraph reports one TCR beta chain. These data belong to a study of blood T cell repertoires in COVID-19. TCRdb's table, derived via immunoSEQ multiplex PCR, lists solely in-frame clones and lacks some. In the table there are 150,000 or so clones, roughly 89% of which are singletons. Cohorts were determined from participant-reported clinical history. V shed 6 bases and J 8 bases; nucleotides not matched to a gene: 7. This CDR3 has 14 amino acids. Germline CDR1 MDHEN, CDR2 SYDVKM. The material sequenced was PBMCs or T cells enriched from blood (not recorded which). The receptor comes from a man aged 50-59 years who had recovered from COVID-19. V gene TRBV28 combines with J gene TRBJ2-4, with 10 bases lining up with TRBD2. The DNA for the CDR3 is TGTGCCAGCAGAACCGGGACTAGCGTCGACATTCAGTACTTC. Amino acids: CASRTGTSVDIQYF.